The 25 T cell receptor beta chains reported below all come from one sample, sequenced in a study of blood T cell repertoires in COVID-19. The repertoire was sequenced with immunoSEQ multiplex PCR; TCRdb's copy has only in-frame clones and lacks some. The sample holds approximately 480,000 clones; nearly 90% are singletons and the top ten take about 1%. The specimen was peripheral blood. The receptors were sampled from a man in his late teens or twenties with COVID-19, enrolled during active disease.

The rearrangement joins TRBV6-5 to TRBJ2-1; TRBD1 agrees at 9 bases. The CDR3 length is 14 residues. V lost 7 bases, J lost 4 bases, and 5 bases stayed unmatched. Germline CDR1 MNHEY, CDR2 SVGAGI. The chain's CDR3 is CASNPGTGYNEQFF. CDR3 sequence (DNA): TGTGCCAGCAACCCCGGGACAGGGTACAATGAGCAGTTCTTC.

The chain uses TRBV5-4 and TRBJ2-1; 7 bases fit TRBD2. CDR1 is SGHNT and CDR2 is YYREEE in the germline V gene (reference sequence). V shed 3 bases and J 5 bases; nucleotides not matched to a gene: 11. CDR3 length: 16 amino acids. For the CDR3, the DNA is TGTGCCAGCAGCTCATGGGTTAGCGGGCCTAACAATGAGCAGTTCTTC. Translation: CASSSWVSGPNNEQFF. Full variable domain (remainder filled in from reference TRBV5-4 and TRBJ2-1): ETGVTQSPTHLIKTRGQQVTLRCSSQSGHNTVSWYQQALGQGPQFIFQYYREEENGRGNFPPRFSGLQFPNYSSELNVNALELDDSALYLCASSSWVSGPNNEQFFGPGTRLTVL.

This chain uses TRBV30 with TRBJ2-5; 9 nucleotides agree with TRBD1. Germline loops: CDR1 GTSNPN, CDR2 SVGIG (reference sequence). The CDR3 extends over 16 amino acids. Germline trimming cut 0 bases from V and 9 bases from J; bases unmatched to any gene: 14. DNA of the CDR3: TGTGCCTGGAGTGTACCCCACGGACAGGGGCCACAGGCCCAGTACTTC. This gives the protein CAWSVPHGQGPQAQYF.

Here the CDR3 reads CASREGDTEAFF. For the CDR3, the DNA is TGTGCCAGTAGGGAGGGTGACACTGAAGCTTTCTTT. This sequence joins TRBV19 and TRBJ1-1; the D is unclear. Per germline, CDR1 LNHDA and CDR2 SQIVND (reference sequence). The CDR3 is 12 amino acids. Trimming took 6 bases from V and 3 from J, leaving 8 bases between them.

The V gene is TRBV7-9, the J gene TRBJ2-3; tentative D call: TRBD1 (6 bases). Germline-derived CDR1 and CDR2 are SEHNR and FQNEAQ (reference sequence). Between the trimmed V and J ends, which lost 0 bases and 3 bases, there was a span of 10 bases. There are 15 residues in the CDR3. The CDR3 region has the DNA TGTGCCAGCAGCTTAGCGGCAGGGGTGACAGATACGCAGTATTTT. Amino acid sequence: CASSLAAGVTDTQYF.

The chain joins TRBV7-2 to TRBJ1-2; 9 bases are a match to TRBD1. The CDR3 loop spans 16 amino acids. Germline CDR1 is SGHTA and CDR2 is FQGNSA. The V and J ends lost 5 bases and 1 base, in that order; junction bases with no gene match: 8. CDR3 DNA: TGTGCCAGCAGCCCCCGGACAGGGGTACTTAACTATGGCTACACCTTC. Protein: CASSPRTGVLNYGYTF. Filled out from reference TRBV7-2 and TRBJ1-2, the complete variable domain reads GAGVSQSPSNKVTEKGKDVELRCDPISGHTALYWYRQSLGQGLEFLIYFQGNSAPDKSGLPSDRFSAERTGGSVSTLTIQRTQQEDSAVYLCASSPRTGVLNYGYTFGSGTRLTVV.

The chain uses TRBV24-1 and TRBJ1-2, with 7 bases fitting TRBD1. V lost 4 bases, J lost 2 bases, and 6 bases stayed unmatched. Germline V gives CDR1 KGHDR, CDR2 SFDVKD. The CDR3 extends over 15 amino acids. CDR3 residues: CATSDAKGQNYGYTF. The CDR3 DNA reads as TGTGCCACCAGTGACGCCAAGGGACAGAACTATGGCTACACCTTC.

The CDR3 nucleotides read TGTGCCAGCAGCCAAAGCGGTCTAGCGGGGGCCTACGAGCAGTACTTC. This codes for CASSQSGLAGAYEQYF. The chain combines TRBV14 with TRBJ2-7; 10 bases line up with TRBD2. Per the germline V gene, CDR1 is SGHDN and CDR2 is FVKESK. Trimming cost V 2 bases and J 2 bases; bases outside gene matches: 6. The CDR3 runs to 16 residues. The whole variable domain, filled in from reference TRBV14 and TRBJ2-7, reads EAGVTQFPSHSVIEKGQTVTLRCDPISGHDNLYWYRRVMGKEIKFLLHFVKESKQDESGMPNNRFLAERTGGTYSTLKVQPAELEDSGVYFCASSQSGLAGAYEQYFGPGTRLTVT.

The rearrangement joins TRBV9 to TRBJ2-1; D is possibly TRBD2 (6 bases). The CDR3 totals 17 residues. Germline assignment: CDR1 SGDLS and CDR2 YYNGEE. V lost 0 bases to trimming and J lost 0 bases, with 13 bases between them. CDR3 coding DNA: TGTGCCAGCAGCGTAGGCTCTCGGGGGAGCTCCTACAATGAGCAGTTCTTC. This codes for CASSVGSRGSSYNEQFF.

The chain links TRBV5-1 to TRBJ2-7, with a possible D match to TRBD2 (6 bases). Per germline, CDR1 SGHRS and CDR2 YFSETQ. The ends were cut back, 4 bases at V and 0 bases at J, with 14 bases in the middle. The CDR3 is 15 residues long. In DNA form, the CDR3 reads TGCGCCAGCAGCCCGGGACGGGGGAGCTCCTACGAGCAGTACTTC. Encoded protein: CASSPGRGSSYEQYF.

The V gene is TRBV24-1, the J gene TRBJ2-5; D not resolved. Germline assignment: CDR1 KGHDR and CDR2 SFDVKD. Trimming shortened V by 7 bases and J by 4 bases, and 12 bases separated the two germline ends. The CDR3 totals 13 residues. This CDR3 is CATSSFAGETQYF. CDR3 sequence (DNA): TGTGCCACCAGCTCCTTCGCCGGAGAGACCCAGTACTTC.

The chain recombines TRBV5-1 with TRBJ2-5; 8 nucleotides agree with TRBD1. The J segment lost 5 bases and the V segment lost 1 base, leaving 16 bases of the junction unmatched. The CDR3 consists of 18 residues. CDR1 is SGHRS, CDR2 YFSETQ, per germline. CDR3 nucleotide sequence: TGCGCCAGCAGCTTGAGGGACAGGATTGCCCCCCCTGGGGAGACCCAGTACTTC. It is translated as CASSLRDRIAPPGETQYF.

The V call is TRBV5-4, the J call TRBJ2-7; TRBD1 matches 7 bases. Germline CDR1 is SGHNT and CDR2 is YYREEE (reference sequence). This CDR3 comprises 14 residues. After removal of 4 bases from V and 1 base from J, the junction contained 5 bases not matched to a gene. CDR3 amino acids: CASSTDRPSYEQYF. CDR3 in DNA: TGTGCCAGCAGCACGGACAGGCCGTCCTACGAGCAGTACTTC.

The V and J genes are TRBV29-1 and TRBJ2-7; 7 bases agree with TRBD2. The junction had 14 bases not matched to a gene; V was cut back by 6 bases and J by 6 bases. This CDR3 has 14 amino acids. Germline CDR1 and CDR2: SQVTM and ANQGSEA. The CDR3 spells CSVLPVGGLREQYF. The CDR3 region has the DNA TGCAGCGTGTTGCCGGTGGGAGGGCTCCGCGAGCAGTACTTC.

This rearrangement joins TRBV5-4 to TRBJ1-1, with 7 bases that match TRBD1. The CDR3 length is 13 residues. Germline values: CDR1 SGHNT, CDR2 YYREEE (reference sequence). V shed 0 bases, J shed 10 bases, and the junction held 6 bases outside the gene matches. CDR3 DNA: TGTGCCAGCAGCTTGGCCTTAGACAGGGTAGCTTTCTTT. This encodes CASSLALDRVAFF.

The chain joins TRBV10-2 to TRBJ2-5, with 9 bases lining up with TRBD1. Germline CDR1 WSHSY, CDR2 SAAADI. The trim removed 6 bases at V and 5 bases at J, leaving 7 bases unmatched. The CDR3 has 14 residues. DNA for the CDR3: TGCGCCAGCAGGAGGGACAGGGCATGGGAGACCCAGTACTTC. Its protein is CASRRDRAWETQYF.

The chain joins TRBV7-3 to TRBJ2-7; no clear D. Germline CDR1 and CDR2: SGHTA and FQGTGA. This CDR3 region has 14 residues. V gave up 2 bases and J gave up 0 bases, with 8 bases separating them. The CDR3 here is CASSLGPSSYEQYF. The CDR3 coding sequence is TGTGCCAGCAGCTTAGGTCCGAGCTCCTACGAGCAGTACTTC.

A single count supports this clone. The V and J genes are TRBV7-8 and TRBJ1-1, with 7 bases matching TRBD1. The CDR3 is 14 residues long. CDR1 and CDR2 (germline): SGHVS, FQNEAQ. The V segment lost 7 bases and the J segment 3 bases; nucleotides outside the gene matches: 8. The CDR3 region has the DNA TGTGCCAGCATCGACAGGGAGGTGGACACTGAAGCTTTCTTT. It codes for CASIDREVDTEAFF.

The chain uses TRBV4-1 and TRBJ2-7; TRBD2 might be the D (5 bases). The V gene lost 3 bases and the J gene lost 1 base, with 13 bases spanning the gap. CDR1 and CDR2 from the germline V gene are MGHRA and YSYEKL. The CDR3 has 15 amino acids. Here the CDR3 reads CASSHYGGLSYEQYF. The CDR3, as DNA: TGCGCCAGCAGCCACTATGGCGGGCTTTCCTACGAGCAGTACTTC.

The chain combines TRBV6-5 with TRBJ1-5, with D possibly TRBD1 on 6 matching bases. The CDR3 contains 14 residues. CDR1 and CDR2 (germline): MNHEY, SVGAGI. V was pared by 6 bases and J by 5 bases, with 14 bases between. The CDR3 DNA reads TGTGCCAGCAGCCGCTTTCGGACAGATCAGCCCCAGCATTTT. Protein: CASSRFRTDQPQHF.

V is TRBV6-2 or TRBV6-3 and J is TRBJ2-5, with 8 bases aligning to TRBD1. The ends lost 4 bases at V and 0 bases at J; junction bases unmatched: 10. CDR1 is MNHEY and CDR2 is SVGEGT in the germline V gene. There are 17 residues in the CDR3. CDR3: CASSSGQECCHQETQYF. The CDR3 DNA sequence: TGTGCCAGCAGTTCGGGACAGGAATGCTGTCACCAAGAGACCCAGTACTTC.

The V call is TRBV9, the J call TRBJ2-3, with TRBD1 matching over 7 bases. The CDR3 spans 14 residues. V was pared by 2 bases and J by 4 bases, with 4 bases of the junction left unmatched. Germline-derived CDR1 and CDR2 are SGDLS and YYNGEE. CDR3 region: CASSVQGVADTQYF. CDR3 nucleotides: TGTGCCAGCAGCGTCCAGGGGGTAGCAGATACGCAGTATTTT.

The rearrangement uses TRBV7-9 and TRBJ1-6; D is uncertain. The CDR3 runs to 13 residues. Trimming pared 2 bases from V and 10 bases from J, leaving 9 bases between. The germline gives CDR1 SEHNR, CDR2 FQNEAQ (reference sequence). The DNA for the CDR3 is TGTGCCAGCAGCTTACTGGGAGACTCACCCCTCCACTTT. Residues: CASSLLGDSPLHF.

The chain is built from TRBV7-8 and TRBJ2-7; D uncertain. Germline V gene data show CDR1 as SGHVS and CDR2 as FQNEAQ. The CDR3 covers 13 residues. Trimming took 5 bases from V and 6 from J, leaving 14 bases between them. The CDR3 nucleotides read TGTGCCAGCAGCCGCTTCTTGGTGAGCGAGCAGTACTTC. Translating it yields CASSRFLVSEQYF. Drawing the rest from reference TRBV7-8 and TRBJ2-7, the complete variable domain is GAGVSQSPRYKVAKRGQDVALRCDPISGHVSLFWYQQALGQGPEFLTYFQNEAQLDKSGLPSDRFFAERPEGSVSTLKIQRTQQEDSAVYLCASSRFLVSEQYFGPGTRLTVT.

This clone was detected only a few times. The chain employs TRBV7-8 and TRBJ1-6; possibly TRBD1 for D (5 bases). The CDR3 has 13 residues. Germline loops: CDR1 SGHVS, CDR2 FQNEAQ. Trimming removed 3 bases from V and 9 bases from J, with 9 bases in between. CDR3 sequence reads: CASSFKGLSPLHF. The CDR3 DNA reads TGTGCCAGCAGCTTTAAGGGGCTTTCACCCCTCCACTTT. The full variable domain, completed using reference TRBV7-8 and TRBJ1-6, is GAGVSQSPRYKVAKRGQDVALRCDPISGHVSLFWYQQALGQGPEFLTYFQNEAQLDKSGLPSDRFFAERPEGSVSTLKIQRTQQEDSAVYLCASSFKGLSPLHFGNGTRLTVT.